The rows below give T cell receptor beta chains drawn from one sample of a study of cytomegalovirus exposure and HLA in healthy donors. Produced via immunoSEQ multiplex PCR; TCRdb's table is partial and in-frame only. The sample holds approximately 100,000 clones, 77% seen once. Sequencing input: PBMCs. Every receptor here comes from a man in his forties in good health and CMV-seropositive. CDR3s include the opening cysteine and the closing phenylalanine or tryptophan. The order of the fields is D gene, V gene, J gene, clone size, CDR3 DNA, CDR3 protein. D genes are given only for firm matches. Only part of the rows carry a size: once, few, many, or a class if the clone is expanded.

d_gene: NA
v_gene: TRBV7-9
j_gene: TRBJ2-5
abundance: NA
CDR3nt: TGTTCCAGCAGCTTAGATTCCTTAGCGGACCAAGAGACCCAGTACTTC
CDR3aa: CSSSLDSLADQETQYF

d_gene: TRBD1
v_gene: TRBV12-5
j_gene: TRBJ1-4
abundance: NA
CDR3nt: TGTGCTAGTGCTGAGACCTGGGACAGGGACACAACTAATGAAAAACTGTTTTTT
CDR3aa: CASAETWDRDTTNEKLFF

d_gene: TRBD1
v_gene: TRBV27
j_gene: TRBJ1-5
abundance: few
CDR3nt: TGTGCCAGCAGTTTATTCGAGCCGGGACAGGGTATCGGACTTGGCAATCAGCCCCAGCATTTT
CDR3aa: CASSLFEPGQGIGLGNQPQHF

d_gene: TRBD1
v_gene: TRBV27
j_gene: TRBJ2-1
abundance: NA
CDR3nt: TGTGCCAGCAGTTTATTAGGTTTGTCGGGACAGGGGGCCAATGAGCAGTTCTTC
CDR3aa: CASSLLGLSGQGANEQFF

d_gene: TRBD1
v_gene: TRBV4-3
j_gene: TRBJ2-7
abundance: NA
CDR3nt: TGCGCCAGCAGCCAATTGGGACAGGGGTTCCACGAGCAGTACTTC
CDR3aa: CASSQLGQGFHEQYF

d_gene: NA
v_gene: TRBV14
j_gene: TRBJ1-6
abundance: NA
CDR3nt: TGTGCCAGCAGCCAAGCAGGGGTCTCCTATAATTCACCCCTCCACTTT
CDR3aa: CASSQAGVSYNSPLHF

d_gene: TRBD2
v_gene: TRBV30
j_gene: TRBJ2-2
abundance: few
CDR3nt: TGTGCCTGGAGTCATAGCGGGACCGGGGAGCTGTTTTTT
CDR3aa: CAWSHSGTGELFF

d_gene: NA
v_gene: TRBV2
j_gene: TRBJ2-7
abundance: NA
CDR3nt: TGTGCCAGCACCTTTACCCCGTCCGGGTACGAGCAGTACTTC
CDR3aa: CASTFTPSGYEQYF

d_gene: TRBD1
v_gene: TRBV29-1
j_gene: TRBJ2-5
abundance: NA
CDR3nt: TGCAGCGTTGACGGTATGGGACAGGGGGCTCGGCAAGAGACCCAGTACTTC
CDR3aa: CSVDGMGQGARQETQYF

d_gene: TRBD1
v_gene: TRBV6-5
j_gene: TRBJ1-6
abundance: NA
CDR3nt: TGTGCCAGCAGTGAAGGGACAGGGCACTCACCCCTCCACTTT
CDR3aa: CASSEGTGHSPLHF

d_gene: NA
v_gene: TRBV4-3
j_gene: TRBJ1-4
abundance: NA
CDR3nt: TGCGCCAGCAGCCAAGAGTCTTCATACGTGGCAGCTAATGAAAAACTGTTTTTT
CDR3aa: CASSQESSYVAANEKLFF

d_gene: NA
v_gene: TRBV18
j_gene: TRBJ1-1
abundance: NA
CDR3nt: TGTGCCAGCTCACCTACCGTCCCGGGAGGTACTGAAGCTTTCTTT
CDR3aa: CASSPTVPGGTEAFF

d_gene: TRBD1
v_gene: TRBV2
j_gene: TRBJ1-4
abundance: NA
CDR3nt: TGTGCCAGCAGACGGGACAGTAATGAAAAACTGTTTTTT
CDR3aa: CASRRDSNEKLFF

d_gene: TRBD1
v_gene: TRBV18
j_gene: TRBJ2-7
abundance: NA
CDR3nt: TGTGCCAGCTCCGGTCGACAGGGGGCCTCCTACGAGCAGTACTTC
CDR3aa: CASSGRQGASYEQYF

d_gene: NA
v_gene: TRBV19
j_gene: TRBJ1-5
abundance: NA
CDR3nt: TGTGCCAGTAGTATATCCCGGTGGAGGGGAGAAGATCAGCCCCAGCATTTT
CDR3aa: CASSISRWRGEDQPQHF

d_gene: NA
v_gene: TRBV2
j_gene: TRBJ1-2
abundance: NA
CDR3nt: TGTGCCAGCAGTCCCCCATGGGCGCGAGCTAACTATGGCTACACCTTC
CDR3aa: CASSPPWARANYGYTF

d_gene: TRBD2
v_gene: TRBV7-3
j_gene: TRBJ2-1
abundance: NA
CDR3nt: TGTGCCAGCAGCTTATTGTCTAGCGGGGGGACAGAGCAGTTCTTC
CDR3aa: CASSLLSSGGTEQFF

d_gene: TRBD1
v_gene: TRBV4-1
j_gene: TRBJ2-3
abundance: NA
CDR3nt: TGCGCCAGCAGCCAAGACAACACCGGGACAGGCACAGATACGCAGTATTTT
CDR3aa: CASSQDNTGTGTDTQYF

d_gene: TRBD1
v_gene: TRBV11-2
j_gene: TRBJ2-7
abundance: NA
CDR3nt: TGTGCCAGCAGCTTAGACCCAGGACAGGGAGGGTACTTC
CDR3aa: CASSLDPGQGGYF

d_gene: NA
v_gene: TRBV5-1
j_gene: TRBJ2-7
abundance: NA
CDR3nt: TGCGCCAGCAGCTTGAAGGCCGGGTTCCTTAGCGAGCAGTACTTC
CDR3aa: CASSLKAGFLSEQYF

d_gene: TRBD2
v_gene: TRBV6-1
j_gene: TRBJ2-7
abundance: NA
CDR3nt: TGTGCCAGCAGGGGGGGGACCGCGGCCTACGAGCAGTACTTC
CDR3aa: CASRGGTAAYEQYF

d_gene: NA
v_gene: TRBV6-5
j_gene: TRBJ2-2
abundance: once
CDR3nt: TGTGCCAGCAATAGAGGCGTTGACGCCGGGGAGCTGTTTTTT
CDR3aa: CASNRGVDAGELFF

d_gene: TRBD2
v_gene: TRBV7-8
j_gene: TRBJ2-3
abundance: NA
CDR3nt: TGTGCCAGCAGCTTAGAACTAGCGGACACAGATACGCAGTATTTT
CDR3aa: CASSLELADTDTQYF

d_gene: TRBD1
v_gene: TRBV4-1
j_gene: TRBJ2-2
abundance: NA
CDR3nt: TGCGCCAGCAGCCAAGGACAGGGCGGAACCGGGGAGCTGTTTTTT
CDR3aa: CASSQGQGGTGELFF

d_gene: NA
v_gene: TRBV5-1
j_gene: TRBJ2-5
abundance: NA
CDR3nt: TGCGCCAGCAGCTTGTTTCAGGAAGAGACCCAGTACTTC
CDR3aa: CASSLFQEETQYF

d_gene: NA
v_gene: TRBV6-9
j_gene: TRBJ1-2
abundance: NA
CDR3nt: TGTGCCAGCAGTTCCAAATCCCCTTCGGACAACTATGGTTACACCTTC
CDR3aa: CASSSKSPSDNYGYTF